This T cell receptor beta chain was sequenced during a study of blood T cell repertoires in COVID-19. Overall study: Italy, Spain and the United States were the sources of the convalescent and acute COVID-19 samples. From T cells, B-cell-depleted T cells, or PBMCs came the material, which was cDNA or gDNA.

Per germline, CDR1 KGHSH and CDR2 LQKENI. This CDR3 region has 15 residues. Trimming took 3 bases from V and 6 from J, leaving 14 bases between them. Authors' data handling: It was from reference gene primer amplification that nucleated cell counts were estimated. Generated by immunoSEQ multiplex PCR, the TCRdb table keeps only in-frame clones and is missing some. From that table come the V and J calls and clone size; the DNA was used to work out D and trimming. Altogether some 200,000 clones are present, approximately 84% being singletons, with the ten largest covering 2.9%. The rearrangement uses TRBV18 and TRBJ1-4; D is unclear. The sequence derives from a man aged 45-65 years who had recovered from COVID-19. The specimen was peripheral blood. CDR3 loop: CASSPRGLLDEKLFF. The CDR3 coding sequence is TGTGCCAGCTCACCGCGGGGATTGCTGGATGAAAAACTGTTTTTT.